This TCR beta chain is drawn from a study of shared clonotypes between healthy human individuals. Study-wide results and limits: Sorted-subset sequencing, rarefaction showed, was incomplete despite large depth. Shared across a few donors were around 5% of the naive CD4 clonotypes.

Positively selected for CCR7, the CD45RO-negative cells used as naive CD8 cells excluded terminally differentiated effector memory CD45RA+ cells. Using immunoSEQ multiplex PCR, the repertoire was profiled, and TCRdb retains in-frame clones only, with some absent. The table records nearly 2 million clones, 85% to 95% of them present only once. This clone was seen just once. Its target is unknown. The CDR3 is 17 residues long. Trimming at V came to 1 base and at J to 3 bases, leaving 5 bases not matched to a gene. In germline, CDR1 is MGHDK, CDR2 SYGVNS. V gene TRBV25-1 combines with J gene TRBJ2-7; 14 positions match TRBD2. The receptor's source is a man younger than 30 in good health. Sequencing was done on a sample of naive CD8+ T cells sorted from blood. The CDR3 here is CASSESRGLAGDYEQYF. The CDR3 DNA reads as TGTGCCAGCAGTGAATCCCGGGGACTAGCGGGAGACTACGAGCAGTACTTC.